A single sample gave rise to the 20 T cell receptor beta chains below, sequenced in a study of blood T cell repertoires in COVID-19. Clones were sequenced by immunoSEQ multiplex PCR, and TCRdb holds only the in-frame ones, with some missing. The sample holds some 150,000 clones; roughly four fifths are singletons and the top ten take 8.8%. Sample: peripheral blood. These receptor sequences come from a woman of 80 years or more in a cohort sampled during active or convalescent COVID-19.

The rearrangement uses TRBV19 and TRBJ2-2, with D tentatively TRBD2 (5 bases). This CDR3 is 14 amino acids long. V was clipped by 5 bases and J by 2 bases, with 9 bases between them. From germline, CDR1 is LNHDA and CDR2 SQIVND (reference sequence). This CDR3 reads CASSPGINTGELFF. CDR3 nucleotides: TGTGCCAGTAGTCCGGGAATAAACACCGGGGAGCTGTTTTTT.

The V and J genes are TRBV24-1 and TRBJ2-6; no clear D. V lost 0 bases to trimming and J lost 0 bases, with 8 bases between them. Germline V CDR1 and CDR2: KGHDR, SFDVKD. The CDR3 contains 17 residues. In DNA, the CDR3 is TGTGCCACCAGTGATTTGTCCGCAGACTCTGGGGCCAACGTCCTGACTTTC. This sequence encodes CATSDLSADSGANVLTF.

J is TRBJ2-1 and V is TRBV10-3, with 7 bases matching TRBD2. There are 16 residues in the CDR3. Per germline, CDR1 ENHRY and CDR2 SYGVKD. Trimming took 2 bases from V and 2 from J; bases not matched to a gene: 6. DNA for the CDR3: TGTGCCATCAGTGAGGGGGCTCTAGCGGCCTACAATGAGCAGTTCTTC. It translates to CAISEGALAAYNEQFF.

A few counts support this clone. V and J are TRBV6-5 and TRBJ1-2; 8 nucleotides match TRBD1. CDR1 and CDR2 (germline): MNHEY, SVGAGI. Unmatched junction bases numbered 10, after V lost 6 bases and J lost 7 bases. The CDR3 is 14 amino acids. The CDR3 bases are TGTGCCAGCAGATCACAGGGGGAATTCTTTGGCTACACCTTC. Protein: CASRSQGEFFGYTF.

This chain uses TRBV7-3 with TRBJ2-5; TRBD2 aligns across 11 bases. After removal of 2 bases from V and 5 bases from J, the junction contained 19 bases not matched to a gene. In germline, CDR1 is SGHTA, CDR2 FQGTGA. This CDR3 is built from 20 residues. The CDR3: CASSLEGRLAGGPPSETQYF. CDR3 nucleotides: TGTGCCAGCAGCTTAGAGGGGCGGCTAGCGGGGGGCCCACCGTCGGAGACCCAGTACTTC.

The V gene is TRBV9, the J gene TRBJ2-3, with 10 nucleotides matching TRBD1. CDR1 and CDR2 (germline): SGDLS, YYNGEE. This CDR3 has 15 residues. Losses at the gene ends were 2 bases for V and 5 bases for J; bases not matched to a gene: 5. The DNA for the CDR3 is TGTGCCAGCAGCGTGACCGGGACAGGGGTAGATACGCAGTATTTT. Translating it yields CASSVTGTGVDTQYF.

V and J are TRBV28 and TRBJ1-2, with D possibly being TRBD1 (5 bases). The length of the CDR3 is 13 residues. V was trimmed by 5 bases and J by 4 bases, leaving 11 bases between them. The V gene's germline CDR1 is MDHEN and CDR2 SYDVKM. The CDR3 loop reads CASSTGRLYGYTF. CDR3 sequence (DNA): TGTGCCAGCAGTACAGGACGGCTCTATGGCTACACCTTC.

The chain couples TRBV6-6 to TRBJ1-2; TRBD1 agrees at 8 bases. The CDR3 is 12 amino acids. Trimming removed 6 bases from V and 10 bases from J; junction bases left unmatched: 7. In germline, CDR1 is MNHNY, CDR2 SVGAGI (reference sequence). The CDR3 loop is CASSRGQGYYTF. The CDR3 DNA is TGTGCCAGCAGCCGAGGACAGGGATACTACACCTTC.

The rearrangement joins TRBV27 to TRBJ2-5; 8 bases agree with TRBD1. V lost 8 bases to trimming and J lost 5 bases; unmatched junction nucleotides: 7. In germline, CDR1 is MNHEY, CDR2 SMNVEV (reference sequence). CDR3 length: 13 amino acids. The CDR3 reads CASGRTGRETQYF. CDR3 sequence (DNA): TGTGCCAGCGGACGGACAGGGAGGGAGACCCAGTACTTC.

In this sample, this clone turned up once. The chain employs TRBV16 and TRBJ1-1; maybe TRBD1 (5 bases). The CDR3 spans 15 residues. Trimming left V 0 bases short and J 5 bases short, with 13 bases between. Germline-derived CDR1 and CDR2 are KGHSY and FQNENV. The CDR3 nucleotides are TGTGCCAGCAGCCAATCTTCGGGGGGAGGAACTGAAGCTTTCTTT. Translated, it gives CASSQSSGGGTEAFF.

In this sample, this clone turned up a few times. The chain is built from TRBV5-1 and TRBJ2-2; possible D gene TRBD1, 5 bases. CDR3 length equals 15 residues. CDR1 SGHRS and CDR2 YFSETQ come from the germline V gene. Trimming cost V 2 bases and J 0 bases, with 8 bases left between them. DNA of the CDR3: TGCGCCAGCAGCTTTGGACACTCGAACACCGGGGAGCTGTTTTTT. This codes for CASSFGHSNTGELFF.

V and J are TRBV27 and TRBJ1-1, with 9 bases fitting TRBD1. In germline, CDR1 is MNHEY, CDR2 SMNVEV (reference sequence). The CDR3 runs 16 residues. The V segment lost 1 base and the J segment 0 bases; nucleotides outside the gene matches: 3. CDR3 bases: TGTGCCAGCAGTTTATACAGGGGGCGAATGAACACTGAAGCTTTCTTT. The encoded protein is CASSLYRGRMNTEAFF.

The chain carries TRBV10-3 and TRBJ1-6, with TRBD1 matching over 10 bases. The length of the CDR3 is 16 residues. V lost 3 bases to trimming and J lost 9 bases; unmatched junction nucleotides: 8. The germline V gene encodes CDR1 ENHRY and CDR2 SYGVKD. The CDR3 is CAISEYGQGGGSPLHF. Written as DNA, the CDR3 is TGTGCCATCAGTGAATATGGACAGGGGGGAGGTTCACCCCTCCACTTT.

The chain couples TRBV28 to TRBJ1-5; 8 bases map to TRBD1. Trimming at V came to 10 bases and at J to 3 bases, leaving 8 bases not matched to a gene. Germline V gene lookup returns CDR1 MDHEN and CDR2 SYDVKM. CDR3 size: 14 residues. The CDR3 sequence is CAIPGQGNNQPQHF. The CDR3 DNA is TGTGCCATCCCAGGACAGGGAAACAATCAGCCCCAGCATTTT.

The rearrangement links TRBV27 to TRBJ2-1; 7 positions match TRBD2. With V trimmed by 9 bases and J by 0 bases, 5 bases remained unmatched. The CDR3 sequence is 14 residues long. In germline, CDR1 is MNHEY, CDR2 SMNVEV (reference sequence). The CDR3 reads CASVSGDSYNEQFF. The CDR3 coding sequence is TGTGCCAGTGTAAGCGGGGACTCCTACAATGAGCAGTTCTTC.

The rearrangement joins TRBV5-1 to TRBJ2-7, with 12 bases fitting TRBD2. The CDR3 sequence is 15 residues long. J lost 3 bases, V lost 3 bases, and 4 bases had no gene match. Germline CDR1 SGHRS, CDR2 YFSETQ. The CDR3 bases are TGCGCCAGCAGCTCGTCGACTAGCGGGGGCTACGAGCAGTACTTC. It is translated as CASSSSTSGGYEQYF.

The J gene is TRBJ2-3, the V gene TRBV6-2 or TRBV6-3; possibly TRBD2 for D (6 bases). CDR1 is MNHEY, CDR2 SVGEGT, per germline. The CDR3 totals 15 residues. Trimming pared 6 bases from V and 2 bases from J, leaving 15 bases between. CDR3 residues: CASSPLGGATDTQYF. CDR3 nucleotide sequence: TGTGCCAGCAGCCCCTTGGGGGGAGCCACAGATACGCAGTATTTT.

V is TRBV7-6 and J is TRBJ2-5; D remains unclear. The V end lost 1 base, the J end lost 5 bases, and 14 bases lay between the germline ends. The CDR3 consists of 15 residues. Germline V lookup: CDR1 SGHVS, CDR2 FNYEAQ. CDR3 DNA sequence: TGTGCCAGCAGCTTAGGTGTCCTTTCTTCGGAGACCCAGTACTTC. Translating gives CASSLGVLSSETQYF.

This rearrangement joins TRBV7-8 to TRBJ2-1; maybe TRBD1 (6 bases). V was pared by 8 bases and J by 3 bases, with 17 bases between. The CDR3 runs 15 residues. Germline assignment: CDR1 SGHVS and CDR2 FQNEAQ. In nucleotides, the CDR3 is TGTGCCAGCTTATATTCCGGGACACACTACAATGAGCAGTTCTTC. Residues: CASLYSGTHYNEQFF. Looking up the rest from reference TRBV7-8 and TRBJ2-1 gives the full variable domain: GAGVSQSPRYKVAKRGQDVALRCDPISGHVSLFWYQQALGQGPEFLTYFQNEAQLDKSGLPSDRFFAERPEGSVSTLKIQRTQQEDSAVYLCASLYSGTHYNEQFFGPGTRLTVL.

This clone has just one count. This chain links TRBV5-1 with TRBJ1-2; D gene unclear. The germline CDR1 and CDR2 sequences are SGHRS and YFSETQ. The CDR3 spans 13 residues. With 1 base removed from V and 2 bases from J, the gap between germline ends came to 6 bases. This CDR3 reads CASSLNSNYGYTF. The DNA of the CDR3 is TGCGCCAGCAGCTTGAACTCGAACTATGGCTACACCTTC.